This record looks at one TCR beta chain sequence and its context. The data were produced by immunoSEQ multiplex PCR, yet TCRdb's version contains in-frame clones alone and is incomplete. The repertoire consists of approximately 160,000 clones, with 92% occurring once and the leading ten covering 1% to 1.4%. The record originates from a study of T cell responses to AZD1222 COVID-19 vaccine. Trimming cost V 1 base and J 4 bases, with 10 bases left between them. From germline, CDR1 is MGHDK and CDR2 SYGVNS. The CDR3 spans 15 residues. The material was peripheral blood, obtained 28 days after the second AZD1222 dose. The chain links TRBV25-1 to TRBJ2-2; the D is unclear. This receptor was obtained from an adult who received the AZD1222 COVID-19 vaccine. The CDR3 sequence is CASSESGSFTGELFF. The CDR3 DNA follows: TGTGCCAGCAGTGAATCCGGGTCCTTCACCGGGGAGCTGTTTTTT.